This T cell receptor (beta chain) was captured by sequencing in a study of OX40 agonist ivuxolimab in advanced cancers. Study results and caveats: Low normalized T-cell clonal expansion also characterized some of the nonresponders.

On this clone itself: Antigen unknown.

Generated by immunoSEQ multiplex PCR, the TCRdb table keeps only in-frame clones and is missing some. The sample contains some 72,000 clones, 84% of which appear only once. Looked up from germline, CDR1 is MNHEY and CDR2 is SMNVEV (reference sequence). The CDR3 consists of 15 residues. Unmatched junction bases numbered 12, after V lost 5 bases and J lost 6 bases. This TCR was sampled from an adult with an advanced solid tumor such as melanoma, head and neck, liver or kidney cancer. V and J are TRBV27 and TRBJ2-5; 7 bases are a match to TRBD2. The starting material was CD4+ or CD8+ T cells sorted from blood, obtained in a trial of the OX40 agonist ivuxolimab. The CDR3 DNA follows: TGTGCCAGCAGTACCGTAGGGGCCGGGGGGAAGACCCAGTACTTC. Translating it yields CASSTVGAGGKTQYF.